The 13 T cell receptor beta chains below all came from one sample that was sequenced in a study of PD-L1 blockade in urothelial cancer. Sequenced by immunoSEQ multiplex PCR; TCRdb stores in-frame clones only, minus some. The sample lists roughly 77,000 clones, roughly 84% occurring once. Time point specified: pretreatment peripheral blood. The sample in question was PBMCs, obtained around atezolizumab (anti-PD-L1) treatment. These receptors were taken from a woman in her 70s with urothelial cancer.

The chain recombines TRBV9 with TRBJ1-2; D is perhaps TRBD1 (5 bases). The V and J ends lost 5 bases and 6 bases respectively, with 14 bases between them. Germline V gene lookup returns CDR1 SGDLS and CDR2 YYNGEE. The CDR3 extends over 13 amino acids. CDR3 nucleotide sequence: TGTGCCAGCAGGGCGGGGGGATCCGATGGCTACACCTTC. This sequence encodes CASRAGGSDGYTF.

This chain uses TRBV9 with TRBJ2-1, with 7 bases fitting TRBD2. The CDR3 sequence is 14 residues long. V shed 4 bases, J shed 7 bases, and the junction held 8 bases outside the gene matches. CDR1 and CDR2 (germline): SGDLS, YYNGEE. DNA of the CDR3: TGTGCCAGCAGCCCGGGAATCGGGGGGAATGAGCAGTTCTTC. Protein product: CASSPGIGGNEQFF.

The V gene is TRBV4-1, the J gene TRBJ1-1; maybe TRBD1 (6 bases). Between the trimmed V and J ends, which lost 2 bases and 0 bases, there was a span of 16 bases. The CDR3 contains 17 residues. Germline CDR1 is MGHRA and CDR2 is YSYEKL. The CDR3 loop reads CASSQYGTGHMNTEAFF. The CDR3 DNA sequence: TGCGCCAGCAGCCAATACGGAACAGGGCATATGAACACTGAAGCTTTCTTT.

V usage is TRBV4-1 and J usage is TRBJ2-7; 8 bases agree with TRBD2. Per germline, CDR1 MGHRA and CDR2 YSYEKL. The CDR3 length is 15 residues. Losses at the gene ends were 2 bases for V and 1 base for J; bases not matched to a gene: 4. CDR3 DNA sequence: TGCGCCAGCAGCCAAACAGCGGGGGTGTCCTACGAGCAGTACTTC. The encoded protein is CASSQTAGVSYEQYF.

This clone was counted once. The rearrangement joins TRBV6-1 to TRBJ1-1; 7 bases are a match to TRBD1. Germline assignment: CDR1 MNHNS and CDR2 SASEGT. This CDR3 region has 14 residues. The trim removed 5 bases at V and 3 bases at J, leaving 6 bases unmatched. The CDR3 region has the DNA TGTGCCAGCAGTCAGACAGGGCCTGACACTGAAGCTTTCTTT. It is translated as CASSQTGPDTEAFF.

The rearrangement links TRBV14 to TRBJ1-2; TRBD1 aligns across 8 bases. Germline values: CDR1 SGHDN, CDR2 FVKESK. The V gene end was trimmed by 1 base and the J gene end by 8 bases; junction bases not matched to a gene: 9. The CDR3 extends over 15 amino acids. The CDR3 nucleotides read TGTGCCAGCAGCCAAGTCCCGACAGGGGTGAGAGGCTACACCTTC. Protein product: CASSQVPTGVRGYTF.

The chain carries TRBV11-2 and TRBJ2-3; 10 nucleotides agree with TRBD1. CDR3 length: 15 residues. Germline CDR1 SGHAT, CDR2 FQNNGV. V shed 5 bases and J 5 bases; nucleotides not matched to a gene: 7. The CDR3 bases are TGTGCCAGCAGCCGACAGGGGGCAAAAGGAGATACGCAGTATTTT. Protein sequence: CASSRQGAKGDTQYF.

The chain links TRBV2 to TRBJ2-3; TRBD2 matches at 7 bases. Germline V gives CDR1 SNHLY, CDR2 FYNNEI. The trim removed 8 bases at V and 0 bases at J, leaving 8 bases unmatched. The CDR3 sequence is 15 residues long. The CDR3 protein is CASGGGLLSTDTQYF. The DNA of the CDR3 is TGTGCCAGCGGGGGGGGATTGCTGAGCACAGATACGCAGTATTTT.

Only a few counts were recorded for this clone. V gene TRBV5-1 combines with J gene TRBJ1-1; a weak D match, TRBD1 (6 bases). Trimming removed 2 bases from V and 11 bases from J, with 13 bases in between. This CDR3 is 12 amino acids long. Germline V gives CDR1 SGHRS, CDR2 YFSETQ. CDR3: CASSFSGGPAFF. The CDR3 region has the DNA TGCGCCAGCAGCTTCAGTGGGGGCCCGGCTTTCTTT. Variable domain in full (rest from reference TRBV5-1 and TRBJ1-1): KAGVTQTPRYLIKTRGQQVTLSCSPISGHRSVSWYQQTPGQGLQFLFEYFSETQRNKGNFPGRFSGRQFSNSRSEMNVSTLELGDSALYLCASSFSGGPAFFGQGTRLTVV.

This chain links TRBV5-1 with TRBJ2-1; 8 nucleotides match TRBD1. V shed 0 bases and J 10 bases; nucleotides not matched to a gene: 3. Germline CDR1 and CDR2: SGHRS and YFSETQ. The CDR3 covers 13 residues. This CDR3 reads CASSLGTGGEQFF. The CDR3 DNA reads TGCGCCAGCAGCTTGGGTACAGGGGGGGAGCAGTTCTTC.

The chain recombines TRBV10-2 with TRBJ2-7, with 7 bases fitting TRBD1. The CDR3 runs 15 residues. The J segment lost 2 bases and the V segment lost 3 bases, leaving 7 bases of the junction unmatched. Germline V gene lookup returns CDR1 WSHSY and CDR2 SAAADI. Written as DNA, the CDR3 is TGCGCCAGCAGTGAAAGGGGGCTTTGGGCCTACGAGCAGTACTTC. It yields the protein CASSERGLWAYEQYF.

This clone was recorded a few times. The V and J genes are TRBV6-1 and TRBJ1-4, with 10 bases aligning to TRBD1. Germline values: CDR1 MNHNS, CDR2 SASEGT. The CDR3 has 14 amino acids. V was pared by 7 bases and J by 7 bases, with 6 bases of the junction left unmatched. CDR3 residues: CASITDRGAEKLFF. CDR3 DNA: TGTGCCAGCATCACGGACAGGGGGGCTGAAAAACTGTTTTTT.

This chain connects TRBV4-2 to TRBJ2-7, with a weak D call TRBD1 (6 bases). The germline V gene encodes CDR1 LGHNA and CDR2 YNFKEQ. This CDR3 is built from 19 residues. V lost 0 bases and J 2 bases, leaving 23 bases between the germline ends. The CDR3 bases are TGTGCCAGCAGCCAAGACCTCTCCAGAGGACAGTGGAGAACCTACGAGCAGTACTTC. The encoded protein is CASSQDLSRGQWRTYEQYF.